This passage covers 30 T cell receptor beta chains from one sample sequenced in a study of TIL therapy for anti-PD-1-resistant metastatic lung cancer. The time point: pre-treatment sample, taken before nivolumab and TIL therapy. Sequencing used immunoSEQ v3. Assay: immunoSEQ multiplex PCR; the TCRdb copy retains only in-frame clones and omits some. There are approximately 17,000 clones in the sample; 75% to 80% occur only once, and approximately 7.4% lies in the top ten. Source: blood, taken at baseline. The receptors originated from a person between 25 and 80 years old with non-small cell lung cancer.

V usage is TRBV20-1 and J usage is TRBJ2-3, with TRBD2 identical over 9 bases. The V gene end was trimmed by 3 bases and the J gene end by 5 bases; junction bases not matched to a gene: 18. Germline V gives CDR1 DFQATT, CDR2 SNEGSKA (reference sequence). This CDR3 contains 18 residues. This chain's CDR3 is CSASSSTSGGRVEDTQYF. DNA of the CDR3: TGCAGTGCTAGTTCATCTACCTCTGGCGGGAGGGTTGAAGATACGCAGTATTTT.

This chain uses TRBV2 with TRBJ2-5; weak D call: TRBD1 (5 bases). The germline CDR1 and CDR2 sequences are SNHLY and FYNNEI. With 7 bases removed from V and 5 bases from J, the gap between germline ends came to 14 bases. This CDR3 spans 13 amino acids. The chain's CDR3 is CASNLQGLETQYF. In nucleotides, the CDR3 is TGTGCCAGCAACCTGCAGGGATTGGAGACCCAGTACTTC.

The chain couples TRBV14 to TRBJ2-7; D is unclear. CDR3 size: 11 residues. V lost 4 bases and J lost 3, with 4 bases in between. Germline lookup yields CDR1 SGHDN and CDR2 FVKESK. In nucleotides, the CDR3 is TGTGCCAGCAGCCTTAACTACGAGCAGTACTTC. Amino acids: CASSLNYEQYF.

The chain uses TRBV15 and TRBJ2-5; no clear D. The CDR3 runs 11 residues. Between the trimmed V and J ends, which lost 9 bases and 5 bases, there was a span of 10 bases. Looked up from germline, CDR1 is LNHNV and CDR2 is YYDKDF (reference sequence). The chain's CDR3 is CATSTAETQYF. DNA for the CDR3: TGTGCCACGTCGACTGCGGAGACCCAGTACTTC.

This chain uses TRBV5-1 with TRBJ1-2; D is perhaps TRBD1 (6 bases). Germline V gene sequence: CDR1 SGHRS, CDR2 YFSETQ. Trimming removed 0 bases from V and 8 bases from J, with 17 bases in between. There are 15 residues in the CDR3. CDR3 amino acids: CASSLEYAGAGGYTF. The CDR3 bases are TGCGCCAGCAGCTTGGAGTACGCGGGGGCGGGAGGCTACACCTTC.

The chain joins TRBV27 to TRBJ1-1, with D possibly matching TRBD1 (6 bases). Germline lookup yields CDR1 MNHEY and CDR2 SMNVEV (reference sequence). The length of the CDR3 is 13 residues. Trimming pared 2 bases from V and 8 bases from J, leaving 12 bases between. The CDR3 DNA reads as TGTGCCAGCAGTTTAAGAACAGGGATAGAAGCTTTCTTT. This translates into CASSLRTGIEAFF.

In this sample, this clone turned up once. The chain carries TRBV5-1 and TRBJ1-6, with D maybe TRBD1 (5 bases). The length of the CDR3 is 15 residues. The V end lost 2 bases, the J end lost 7 bases, and 13 bases lay between the germline ends. Germline CDR1 is SGHRS and CDR2 is YFSETQ. In DNA form, the CDR3 reads TGCGCCAGCAGCTTAGGACAAAAAGACAATTCACCCCTCCACTTT. Translated, it gives CASSLGQKDNSPLHF.

This clone was seen only once. The V and J genes are TRBV7-2 and TRBJ2-1; TRBD2 matches 7 bases. The CDR3 is 16 residues long. V lost 3 bases and J lost 5; bases outside the gene matches: 10. Germline V CDR1 and CDR2: SGHTA, FQGNSA. CDR3 region: CASSFRGGTTNNEQFF. CDR3 in DNA: TGTGCCAGCAGCTTCAGAGGTGGGACTACCAACAATGAGCAGTTCTTC.

The chain carries TRBV2 and TRBJ2-7, with 9 bases matching TRBD1. Trimming removed 4 bases from V and 1 base from J; junction bases left unmatched: 2. This CDR3 has 14 amino acids. Germline V CDR1 and CDR2: SNHLY, FYNNEI. The CDR3: CASSGGQGSYEQYF. The DNA for the CDR3 is TGTGCCAGCAGTGGGGGACAGGGTTCCTACGAGCAGTACTTC.

The chain combines TRBV3-1 (or the pseudogene TRBV3-2) with TRBJ2-2; maybe TRBD2 (5 bases). In germline, CDR1 is LGHDT, CDR2 YNNKEL (reference sequence). The V gene lost 6 bases and the J gene lost 1 base, with 6 bases spanning the gap. The CDR3 is 13 amino acids. The DNA for the CDR3 is TGTGCCAGCAGGCGGGTGAACACCGGGGAGCTGTTTTTT. Translating gives CASRRVNTGELFF.

The chain has TRBV5-1 and TRBJ2-7; 8 bases align to TRBD1. The CDR3 contains 13 residues. The V gene's germline CDR1 is SGHRS and CDR2 YFSETQ. V shed 4 bases, J shed 3 bases, and the junction held 3 bases outside the gene matches. The CDR3 nucleotides are TGCGCCAGCAGCGTAACAGGGGGCTACGAGCAGTACTTC. Amino acids: CASSVTGGYEQYF.

The chain employs TRBV6-1 and TRBJ1-5; D is perhaps TRBD1 (6 bases). Germline V gives CDR1 MNHNS, CDR2 SASEGT. The CDR3 loop spans 16 amino acids. V was trimmed by 2 bases and J by 3 bases, leaving 14 bases between them. CDR3 amino acids: CASSEFDRDTNQPQHF. In DNA, the CDR3 is TGTGCCAGCAGTGAATTTGACCGGGACACCAATCAGCCCCAGCATTTT.

This chain links TRBV11-3 with TRBJ2-7, with 9 bases matching TRBD1. Germline V gene data show CDR1 as SGHNT and CDR2 as YENEEA. The CDR3 has 15 residues. V was pared by 0 bases and J by 5 bases, with 5 bases of the junction left unmatched. CDR3 nucleotides: TGTGCCAGCAGCTTAGAGGGACAGGGTCACCACGAGCAGTACTTC. Translating it yields CASSLEGQGHHEQYF.

The rearrangement uses TRBV19 and TRBJ2-2; 10 bases agree with TRBD1. V was pared by 5 bases and J by 8 bases, with 11 bases of the junction left unmatched. The CDR3 sequence is 16 residues long. Germline V CDR1 and CDR2: LNHDA, SQIVND (reference sequence). The CDR3 sequence is CASSSHPGQGIGELFF. The CDR3 coding sequence is TGTGCCAGTAGTTCCCACCCGGGACAGGGGATTGGGGAGCTGTTTTTT.

This clone was detected only a few times. This rearrangement joins TRBV6-4 to TRBJ2-1; possible D gene TRBD1, 5 bases. This CDR3 has 15 residues. Germline assignment: CDR1 MRHNA and CDR2 SNTAGT. V lost 2 bases, J lost 1 base, and 9 bases lay in between. CDR3 sequence (DNA): TGTGCCAGCAGTGACGGAGCAGGGTCCTACAATGAGCAGTTCTTC. Protein product: CASSDGAGSYNEQFF.

The V and J genes are TRBV5-1 and TRBJ2-2, with D possibly matching TRBD2 (5 bases). This CDR3 comprises 14 residues. Trimming removed 6 bases at V and 5 bases at J, with 14 bases between. Germline V CDR1 and CDR2: SGHRS, YFSETQ. Here the CDR3 reads CASKLSAGTGELFF. The CDR3 nucleotides are TGCGCCAGCAAGCTTAGCGCCGGAACCGGGGAGCTGTTTTTT.

This clone is termed large. This chain uses TRBV4-3 with TRBJ1-2; D gene uncertain. The germline CDR1 and CDR2 sequences are LGHNA and YSLEER. The CDR3 has 16 amino acids. V lost 0 bases and J lost 5, with 16 bases in between. Here the CDR3 DNA reads TGCGCCAGCAGCCAAGAAGAGTATCCGGCAGGTTATGGCTACACCTTC. It specifies CASSQEEYPAGYGYTF.

The chain recombines TRBV5-4 with TRBJ2-3; D gene ambiguous. The CDR3 contains 15 residues. The germline V and J ends were trimmed by 4 bases and 1 base, with 13 bases remaining between them. Germline CDR1 reads SGHNT; CDR2 reads YYREEE (reference sequence). The CDR3 protein is CASSLLSLGTDTQYF. The CDR3 DNA is TGTGCCAGCAGCCTACTTAGTCTCGGCACAGATACGCAGTATTTT.

The CDR3 nucleotides are TGTGCCAGCAGCGTAGAGGGGGTTTTCACAGATACGCAGTATTTT. It encodes CASSVEGVFTDTQYF. The chain combines TRBV9 with TRBJ2-3; a possible D gene is TRBD1 (6 bases). Trimming shortened V by 0 bases and J by 2 bases, and 10 bases separated the two germline ends. The CDR3 consists of 15 residues. CDR1 SGDLS and CDR2 YYNGEE come from the germline V gene.

This clone was counted only a few times. The chain carries TRBV5-4 and TRBJ1-1, with 9 bases identical to TRBD1. Per the germline V gene, CDR1 is SGHNT and CDR2 is YYREEE (reference sequence). The CDR3 runs to 14 residues. The V gene end was trimmed by 0 bases and the J gene end by 6 bases; junction bases not matched to a gene: 3. CDR3: CASSLDGTGSEAFF. The CDR3 DNA is TGTGCCAGCAGCTTGGACGGGACAGGGTCTGAAGCTTTCTTT.

This chain joins TRBV7-2 and TRBJ2-7; possible D gene TRBD2, 7 bases. The germline V and J ends were trimmed by 11 bases and 1 base, with 15 bases remaining between them. The CDR3 sequence is 13 residues long. Germline V gives CDR1 SGHTA, CDR2 FQGNSA. CDR3 DNA sequence: TGTGCCTCGAGAGGGGGGGCTTCCTACGAGCAGTACTTC. Translating it yields CASRGGASYEQYF.

This chain uses TRBV5-6 with TRBJ2-7; a weak D match, TRBD2 (7 bases). The germline V gene encodes CDR1 SGHDT and CDR2 YYEEEE. Trimming removed 1 base from V and 6 bases from J, with 20 bases in between. The CDR3 runs 16 residues. The CDR3 reads CASSLFPHTGGGEQYF. Written as DNA, the CDR3 is TGTGCCAGCAGCTTGTTCCCACACACGGGGGGCGGCGAGCAGTACTTC. Complete variable domain (other parts from reference TRBV5-6 and TRBJ2-7): DAGVTQSPTHLIKTRGQQVTLRCSPKSGHDTVSWYQQALGQGPQFIFQYYEEEERQRGNFPDRFSGHQFPNYSSELNVNALLLGDSALYLCASSLFPHTGGGEQYFGPGTRLTVT.

The V gene is TRBV3-1 (or the pseudogene TRBV3-2), the J gene TRBJ1-5; 7 nucleotides align to TRBD1. In germline, CDR1 is LGHDT, CDR2 YNNKEL (reference sequence). The trim removed 3 bases at V and 4 bases at J, leaving 3 bases unmatched. This CDR3 comprises 14 residues. CDR3 region: CASSQTTGNQPQHF. CDR3 nucleotides: TGTGCCAGCAGCCAGACGACAGGGAATCAGCCCCAGCATTTT.

This rearrangement joins TRBV18 to TRBJ1-6, with 9 bases matching TRBD1. V dropped 3 bases and J dropped 5; count of bases not matched to a gene: 5. The CDR3 has 16 residues. Germline V gives CDR1 KGHSH, CDR2 LQKENI. The CDR3 DNA reads TGTGCCAGCTCACCCGGGACAGGGTTAAATAATTCACCCCTCCACTTT. This translates into CASSPGTGLNNSPLHF.

J is TRBJ1-2 and V is TRBV10-2; D is uncertain. With 3 bases removed from V and 8 bases from J, the gap between germline ends came to 13 bases. The CDR3 runs to 13 residues. Per germline, CDR1 WSHSY and CDR2 SAAADI. CDR3 sequence reads: CASSEGDALGYTF. CDR3 in DNA: TGCGCCAGCAGTGAAGGAGATGCGTTAGGCTACACCTTC.

As to this clone: A far more abundant clone sits one base away, making this likely a read error. The chain links TRBV7-3 to TRBJ1-2; perhaps TRBD1 as D (6 bases). The V gene's germline CDR1 is SGHTA and CDR2 FQGTGA. The CDR3 consists of 12 residues. V shed 4 bases and J shed 3 bases, with 6 bases lying between them. The CDR3 is CASSSGDYGYTF. DNA of the CDR3: TGTGCCAGCAGCTCAGGGGACTATGGCTACACCTTC. Looking up the rest from reference TRBV7-3 and TRBJ1-2 gives the full variable domain: GAGVSQTPSNKVTEKGKYVELRCDPISGHTALYWYRQSLGQGPEFLIYFQGTGAADDSGLPNDRFFAVRPEGSVSTLKIQRTERGDSAVYLCASSSGDYGYTFGSGTRLTVV.

The chain is built from TRBV12-3 or TRBV12-4 and TRBJ2-2; D tentatively fits TRBD1 or TRBD2 (6 bases each). The CDR3 extends over 13 amino acids. V lost 3 bases and J lost 8, with 10 bases in between. The CDR3 protein is CASSFGGLGELFF. The CDR3 region has the DNA TGTGCCAGCAGTTTCGGGGGCCTTGGGGAGCTGTTTTTT.

The J gene is TRBJ2-6, the V gene TRBV10-1, with 9 bases lining up with TRBD1. The CDR3 has 17 residues. Trimming at V came to 2 bases and at J to 3 bases, leaving 5 bases not matched to a gene. The germline CDR1 and CDR2 sequences are WNHNN and SYGVQD (reference sequence). The CDR3, as DNA: TGCGCCAGCAGTGAGGGGACAGGGAGCCTTGGGGCCAACGTCCTGACTTTC. Translation: CASSEGTGSLGANVLTF.

The chain combines TRBV7-9 with TRBJ2-2; no definite D call. Germline lookup yields CDR1 SEHNR and CDR2 FQNEAQ (reference sequence). The CDR3 spans 14 residues. Trimming removed 5 bases at V and 6 bases at J, with 13 bases between. The DNA of the CDR3 is TGTGCCAGCAGCCCCGTTCACACCGCCGGGGAGCTGTTTTTT. Protein: CASSPVHTAGELFF.

V usage is TRBV7-9 and J usage is TRBJ1-1, with 7 bases lining up with TRBD1. The junction had 3 bases not matched to a gene; V was cut back by 5 bases and J by 0 bases. The CDR3 length is 14 residues. The germline V gene encodes CDR1 SEHNR and CDR2 FQNEAQ (reference sequence). The CDR3 nucleotides read TGTGCCAGCAGCGTGACAGGGTTGAACACTGAAGCTTTCTTT. This codes for CASSVTGLNTEAFF.